Included here is one T cell receptor (beta chain) sequence, with context. The sample is drawn from a study of blood T cells in healthy people across ages. Together with a sample-barcoded 5' primer, a J-beta primer mix was included in a second PCR lasting about 6 to 12 cycles. TCRdb processed the 5' RACE reads anew with MiXCR; each CDR3 protein has one entry. The table records 1.5 million to 2 million distinct CDR3 sequences, around half of them present only once. V lost 3 bases to trimming and J lost 15 bases; unmatched junction nucleotides: 12. Germline V gene sequence: CDR1 SGHDT, CDR2 YYEEEE. The length of the CDR3 is 15 residues.

V usage is TRBV5-6 and J usage is TRBJ2-1, with 13 bases that match TRBD2. The origin of this receptor is a woman in her thirties or forties in good health. The material sequenced was blood. The CDR3 region is CASSWRTSGGGATFF. CDR3 DNA: TGTGCCAGCAGCTGGAGGACTAGCGGGGGAGGAGCGACGTTCTTC. Supplemented by reference TRBV5-6 and TRBJ2-1, the full variable domain reads DAGVTQSPTHLIKTRGQQVTLRCSPKSGHDTVSWYQQALGQGPQFIFQYYEEEERQRGNFPDRFSGHQFPNYSSELNVNALLLGDSALYLCASSWRTSGGGATFFGPGTRLTVL.